The T cell receptor (beta chain) described here comes from a study of blood T cell repertoires in COVID-19. The wider study: Samples came from the United States, Italy and Spain, spanning acute and convalescent COVID-19. Nucleic acid was either cDNA or gDNA, and it came from T cells, B-cell-depleted T cells, or PBMCs.

This CDR3 has 16 residues. The V segment lost 4 bases and the J segment 0 bases; nucleotides outside the gene matches: 8. The germline gives CDR1 SGHRS, CDR2 YFSETQ. Source study methods: It was from reference gene primer amplification that nucleated cell counts were estimated. The table came from immunoSEQ multiplex PCR; TCRdb's copy has only in-frame clones and leaves some out. The D gene and trimming were derived from the DNA, and the V and J assignments and clone size from that table. The repertoire has approximately 140,000 clones, 88% of them found once; the top ten carry more than 9%. The chain is built from TRBV5-1 and TRBJ2-5, with TRBD2 identical over 8 bases. The sequence was obtained from a man over 45 with active or convalescent COVID-19. Material for sequencing was peripheral blood. In DNA, the CDR3 is TGCGCCAGCAGCCCACCCACTAGCGGATACCAAGAGACCCAGTACTTC. Its protein product is CASSPPTSGYQETQYF.